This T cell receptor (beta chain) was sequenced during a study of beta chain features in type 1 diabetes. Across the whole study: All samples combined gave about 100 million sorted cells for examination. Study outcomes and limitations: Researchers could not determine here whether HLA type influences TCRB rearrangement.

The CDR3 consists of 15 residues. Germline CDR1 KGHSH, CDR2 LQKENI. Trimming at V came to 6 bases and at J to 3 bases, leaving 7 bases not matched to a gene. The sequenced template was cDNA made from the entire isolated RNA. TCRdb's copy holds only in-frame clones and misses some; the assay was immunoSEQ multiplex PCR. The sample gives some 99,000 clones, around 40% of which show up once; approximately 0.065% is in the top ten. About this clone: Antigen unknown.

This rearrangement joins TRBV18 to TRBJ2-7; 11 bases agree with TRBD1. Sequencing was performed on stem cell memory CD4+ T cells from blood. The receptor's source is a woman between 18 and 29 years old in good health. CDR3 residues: CASSPRTGGLYEQYF. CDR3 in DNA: TGTGCCAGCTCTCCCAGGACAGGGGGCCTCTACGAGCAGTACTTC. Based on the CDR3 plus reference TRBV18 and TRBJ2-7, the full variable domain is NAGVMQNPRHLVRRRGQEARLRCSPMKGHSHVYWYRQLPEEGLKFMVYLQKENIIDESGMPKERFSAEFPKEGPSILRIQQVVRGDSAAYFCASSPRTGGLYEQYFGPGTRLTVT.